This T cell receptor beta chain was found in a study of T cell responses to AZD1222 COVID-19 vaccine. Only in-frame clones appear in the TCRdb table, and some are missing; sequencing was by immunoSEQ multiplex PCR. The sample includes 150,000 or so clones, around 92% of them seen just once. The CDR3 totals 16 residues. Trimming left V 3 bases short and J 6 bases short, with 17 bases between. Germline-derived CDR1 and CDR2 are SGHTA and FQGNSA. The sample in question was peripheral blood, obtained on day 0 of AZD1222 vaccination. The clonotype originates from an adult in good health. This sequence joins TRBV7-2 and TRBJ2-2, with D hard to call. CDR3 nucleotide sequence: TGTGCCAGCAGCTTCGGACCCCCAGCCCTTGCCGGGGAGCTGTTTTTT. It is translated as CASSFGPPALAGELFF.